This record covers a single T cell receptor beta chain. This clonotype was found many times. Its recognized antigen is unknown. The record has no base qualities; no much larger clone is one base away. Stable Graves' hyperthyroidism was defined as the absence of progression to ophthalmopathy over 18 months of follow-up. Hyperthyroidism patients were aged 18 to 65 years and newly diagnosed, with disease duration of less than 2 months. Patients with uncontrolled infections, other autoimmune diseases, pregnancy or lactation were excluded. Diagnoses were established on the basis of clinical symptoms, serum thyroxine and TRAb, thyroid ultrasound, and orbital computed tomography. Ficoll-Paque density gradient centrifugation was used to isolate PBMCs from around 10 ml of fresh peripheral blood. Trizol reagent was used to extract total RNA, and RNA quality was then checked on an Agilent 2100 Bioanalyzer. The TCR beta CDR3 regions were amplified from RNA transcripts. For the first round of RT-PCR on the TCR CDR3, the HTBI primer set was used together with the Qiagen OneStep RT-PCR kit. Libraries were constructed in a second round of multiplex PCR, after which size selection and purification were performed. Paired-end sequencing of the libraries was performed with 100 bp reads on an Illumina HiSeq2000. The authors' pipeline ran thus. SOAPnuke was used to process the raw data, with reads discarded if the reads contained adapters or uncalled bases, had a mean Phred below 15, or lacked an exact constant-primer or identifier match. COPE v1.2.5 was used to merge the high-quality paired reads, and each unique nucleotide sequence was defined as a clonotype. MiTCR v1.1 was used to align clonotypes to the IMGT TRBV, TRBD and TRBJ reference segments. The analysis was restricted to V-J combinations with a frequency above 0.0001, which together covered 99.2% of the repertoires. The TCS score was defined as F50 (clonal expansion) divided by E x V (chaos), with BLOSUM62-based TCRdist calculated between CDR3 peptides within each V-J. Welch's t-statistics and random forest reduced around 520 V-J features to around 14, which were used in a naive Bayes classifier (R e1071). TCRdb ran its own pipeline on the public reads, namely fastp trimming at Q25 and MiXCR clone calling, and kept in-frame beta chains. A single entry per CDR3 protein holds the most common genes and DNA from its merged rows. These V and J calls rely on TCRdb rather than the paper's analysis. Present in this sample are under 700,000 distinct CDR3 sequences, around 17% of which were seen just once. The biggest ten clones account for 15% to 20% of the sample.

These data belong to a study of T cells in Graves' hyperthyroidism and ophthalmopathy (dated 2019 in TCRdb). Some background on the complete study: Peripheral blood was collected at initial diagnosis, before any treatment. The approximately 98 discovery patients were randomly divided into training and test sets at a 7:3 ratio. Whether ophthalmopathy could be predicted prospectively was tested in an independent validation cohort made up of approximately 19 hyperthyroidism patients plus 17 patients who later progressed to ophthalmopathy. According to the paper, TCR Vbeta CDR3 sequencing was carried out on over 130 peripheral blood samples, which came from some 41 ophthalmopathy, 75 or so hyperthyroidism and roughly 17 progressor patients. After blood sampling, hyperthyroidism patients were treated with methimazole at a starting dose of 30 mg daily, and ophthalmopathy patients were treated with high-dose intravenous methylprednisolone. In six Graves' hyperthyroidism patients, the study also compared T-cell repertoires from thyroid tissue with T-cell repertoires from blood. TCR V-J signatures able to tell the groups apart were searched for in a discovery cohort of about a hundred patients, of whom roughly 42 had Graves' ophthalmopathy and about 55 had stable Graves' hyperthyroidism. Overall results and qualifications from the work: During validation, the model predicted progression to ophthalmopathy a median of roughly six months ahead of onset, with around 70% sensitivity and less than 85% specificity. A model built on a 13 V-J signature distinguished ophthalmopathy from stable hyperthyroidism, reaching about 88% sensitivity and around 82% specificity in cross-validation and 80%/75% in testing. Most expanded thyroid clonotypes (frequency above 0.001) were also detected in blood, suggesting blood repertoires may reflect thyroid immune responses. Sample size was not statistically predetermined, and investigators were not blinded to group allocation.

Its CDR3 holds 16 amino acids, cysteine through phenylalanine. The entry retains the CDR3 DNA only, 48 bases that are in frame from base 1. CDR1 MNHEY and CDR2 SVGEGT are derived from the germline V gene. From V the trimming removes 2 bases and from J it removes 5 bases, while the gene matches leave 5 bases of the junction unaccounted for. Sequencing was performed on blood. This clonotype was sampled from a woman younger than 35 with Graves' hyperthyroidism. The rearranged chain carries TRBV6-2 or TRBV6-3 and TRBJ2-7; 14 of the junction bases match TRBD2. The sequenced DNA is TGTGCCAGCAGTTACGGGACTAGCGGGAGTCGCGACGAGCAGTACTTC. It translates as CASSYGTSGSRDEQYF.